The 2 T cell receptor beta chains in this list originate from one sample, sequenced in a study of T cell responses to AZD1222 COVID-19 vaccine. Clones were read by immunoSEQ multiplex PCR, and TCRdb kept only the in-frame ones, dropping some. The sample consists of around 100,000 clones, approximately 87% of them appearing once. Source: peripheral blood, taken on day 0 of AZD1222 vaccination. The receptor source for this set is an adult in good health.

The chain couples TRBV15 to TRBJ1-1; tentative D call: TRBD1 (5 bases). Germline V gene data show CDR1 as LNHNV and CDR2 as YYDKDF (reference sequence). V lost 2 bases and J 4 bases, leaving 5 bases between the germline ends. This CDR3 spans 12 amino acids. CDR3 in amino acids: CATSRQGTEAFF. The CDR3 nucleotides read TGTGCCACCAGCAGACAGGGCACTGAAGCTTTCTTT.

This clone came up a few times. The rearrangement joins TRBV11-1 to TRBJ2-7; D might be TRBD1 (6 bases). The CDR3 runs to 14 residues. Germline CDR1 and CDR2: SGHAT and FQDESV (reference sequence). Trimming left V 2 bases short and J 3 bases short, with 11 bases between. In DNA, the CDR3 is TGTGCCAGCAGCTTAAACAGGGAAAACTACGAGCAGTACTTC. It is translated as CASSLNRENYEQYF.